Presented here are 4 T cell receptor beta chains from one specimen sequenced in a study of T cells in localized non-small cell lung cancer. Sequenced by immunoSEQ multiplex PCR; TCRdb stores in-frame clones only, minus some. The table has tens of thousands of clones, 65% to 90% seen once. The sequencing here drew on PBMCs, taken before any cancer treatment. These receptors were obtained from a man aged 35-75 years with stage II lung adenocarcinoma.

The chain links TRBV2 to TRBJ2-4, with unresolved D. Germline CDR1 and CDR2: SNHLY and FYNNEI. The CDR3 consists of 15 residues. The V and J ends lost 2 bases and 0 bases respectively, with 8 bases between them. The CDR3 loop is CASSEQELAKNIQYF. As DNA, the CDR3 is TGTGCCAGCAGTGAACAGGAATTAGCCAAAAACATTCAGTACTTC.

The chain joins TRBV6-1 to TRBJ1-3; a possible D gene is TRBD1 (6 bases). The CDR3 has 20 residues. From germline, CDR1 is MNHNS and CDR2 SASEGT. The germline V and J ends were trimmed by 1 base and 4 bases, with 26 bases remaining between them. The CDR3 DNA follows: TGTGCCAGCAGTGAAGATACTGGGAGAGCTTTTACAGGGTCGGGAAACACCATATATTTT. This sequence encodes CASSEDTGRAFTGSGNTIYF.

V is TRBV6-1 and J is TRBJ1-5; D remains unclear. The CDR3 is 14 residues long. Germline CDR1 MNHNS, CDR2 SASEGT. The V and J ends lost 5 bases and 4 bases respectively, with 12 bases between them. The CDR3 DNA follows: TGTGCCAGCAGTACCACCCCGGCAAATCAGCCCCAGCATTTT. Its translation is CASSTTPANQPQHF.

The rearrangement uses TRBV11-3 and TRBJ2-1, with D possibly being TRBD1 or TRBD2 (5 bases each). The germline CDR1 and CDR2 sequences are SGHNT and YENEEA. This CDR3 is 13 amino acids long. Deletions cut 4 bases from V and 7 bases from J, with 11 bases between. DNA of the CDR3: TGTGCCAGCAGCTCCCGGTGGGGGAATGAGCAGTTCTTC. Protein sequence: CASSSRWGNEQFF.